This T cell receptor (beta chain) was sequenced for a study of blood T cell repertoires in COVID-19. Study information: Researchers got acute and convalescent COVID-19 samples from the United States, Italy and Spain. In each case, the material was cDNA or gDNA derived from T cells, B-cell-depleted T cells, or PBMCs.

V was trimmed by 0 bases and J by 4 bases, leaving 11 bases between them. The CDR3 runs 15 residues. Germline values: CDR1 SGHTA, CDR2 FQGNSA. Here immunoSEQ multiplex PCR was the method, and the copy in TCRdb shows in-frame clones only, minus some. The sample has 35,000 to 50,000 clones; 88% are singletons. Sequenced input: peripheral blood. This sequence joins TRBV7-2 and TRBJ2-3, with TRBD2 as a possible D gene (7 bases). This receptor was identified in a human donor in a cohort sampled during active COVID-19. This chain's CDR3 is CASSLAGGLADTQYF. CDR3 coding DNA: TGTGCCAGCAGCTTAGCCGGGGGGCTTGCAGATACGCAGTATTTT.